This T cell receptor (beta chain) was retrieved from a study of control samples from healthy donors and cancer patients (dated by TCRdb to the early 2020s). The CDR1 and CDR2 encoded by the germline V gene are MDHEN and SYDVKM. Trimming at the junction amounts to 5 bases on V and 3 bases on J, and the germline ends lie 14 bases apart. From cysteine to phenylalanine, the CDR3 is 15 amino acids long. The only DNA kept is the CDR3, 45 bases in frame from the first base. For this clone: The antigen it binds to is not known. The sample holds no much larger clone one base away, and base qualities are not on file.

Library prep was done by the immunoSEQ multiplex PCR assay. Held by TCRdb, this immuneACCESS table contains in-frame sequences only and omits some clones. Under half of the omission traces to an unresolved V gene where checked; the cause of the rest is unknown. Counted in this sample were 90,000 to 150,000 clones; about 89% of them appeared once. The ten largest clones take up less than 9% of the sample. The clonotype was recovered from a woman between 18 and 29 years old in good health. Here the chain combines TRBV28 and TRBJ2-1; no D gene call is confident. Sequencing was carried out using blood. The encoded CDR3 is CASSRASLRYNEQFF. In nucleotides, the sequence is TGTGCCAGCAGTCGAGCCAGCCTCCGCTACAATGAGCAGTTCTTC.